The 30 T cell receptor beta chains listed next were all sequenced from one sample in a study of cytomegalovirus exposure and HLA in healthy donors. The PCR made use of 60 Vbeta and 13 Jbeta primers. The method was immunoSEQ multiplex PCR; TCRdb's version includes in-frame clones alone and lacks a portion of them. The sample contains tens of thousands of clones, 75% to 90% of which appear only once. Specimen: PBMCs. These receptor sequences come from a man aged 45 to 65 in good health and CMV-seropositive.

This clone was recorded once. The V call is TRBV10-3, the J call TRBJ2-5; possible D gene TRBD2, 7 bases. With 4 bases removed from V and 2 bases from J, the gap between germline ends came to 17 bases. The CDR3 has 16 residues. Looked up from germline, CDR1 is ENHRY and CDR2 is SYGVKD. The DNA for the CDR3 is TGTGCCATCAGTGGGGGGGGGAACAGGGTTCAAGAGACCCAGTACTTC. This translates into CAISGGGNRVQETQYF.

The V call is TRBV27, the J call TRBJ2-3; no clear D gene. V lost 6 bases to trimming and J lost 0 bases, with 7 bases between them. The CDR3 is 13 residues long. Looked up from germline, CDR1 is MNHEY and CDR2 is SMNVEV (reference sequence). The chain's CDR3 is CASRLLSTDTQYF. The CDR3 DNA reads TGTGCCAGCAGACTGCTTAGCACAGATACGCAGTATTTT.

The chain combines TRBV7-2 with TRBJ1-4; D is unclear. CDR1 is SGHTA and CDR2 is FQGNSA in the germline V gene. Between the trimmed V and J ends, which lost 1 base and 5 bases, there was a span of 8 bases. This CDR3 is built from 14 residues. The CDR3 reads CASSLVAGNEKLFF. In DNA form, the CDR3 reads TGTGCCAGCAGCTTAGTTGCCGGGAATGAAAAACTGTTTTTT.

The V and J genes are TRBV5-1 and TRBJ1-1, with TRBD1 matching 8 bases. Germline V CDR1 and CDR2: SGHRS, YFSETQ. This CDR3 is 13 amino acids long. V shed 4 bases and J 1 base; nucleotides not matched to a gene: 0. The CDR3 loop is CASSGQGNTEAFF. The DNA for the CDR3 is TGCGCCAGCAGCGGACAGGGGAACACTGAAGCTTTCTTT.

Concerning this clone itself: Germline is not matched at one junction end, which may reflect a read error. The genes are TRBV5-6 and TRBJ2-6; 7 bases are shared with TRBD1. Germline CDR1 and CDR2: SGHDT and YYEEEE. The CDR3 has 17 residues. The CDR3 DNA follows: TGTGCCAGCAGCTTGGAGAAGGGGGCTACTGGGGCCAACGGCCTGACTTTC. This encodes CASSLEKGATGANGLTF.

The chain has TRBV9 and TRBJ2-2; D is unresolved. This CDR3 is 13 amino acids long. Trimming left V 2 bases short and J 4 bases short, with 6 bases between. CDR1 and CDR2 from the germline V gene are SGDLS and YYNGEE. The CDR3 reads CASSVLSTGELFF. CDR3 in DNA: TGTGCCAGCAGCGTTCTTAGCACCGGGGAGCTGTTTTTT.

The CDR3 DNA sequence: TGTGCCAGCAGCTTGCCGCTAGCGGGAGATGAGCAGTTCTTC. Amino acids: CASSLPLAGDEQFF. The chain carries TRBV5-4 and TRBJ2-1; 10 bases line up with TRBD2. Germline assignment: CDR1 SGHNT and CDR2 YYREEE (reference sequence). The CDR3 totals 14 residues. V lost 1 base to trimming and J lost 8 bases; unmatched junction nucleotides: 3. The full variable domain, its missing parts supplied by reference TRBV5-4 and TRBJ2-1, is ETGVTQSPTHLIKTRGQQVTLRCSSQSGHNTVSWYQQALGQGPQFIFQYYREEENGRGNFPPRFSGLQFPNYSSELNVNALELDDSALYLCASSLPLAGDEQFFGPGTRLTVL.

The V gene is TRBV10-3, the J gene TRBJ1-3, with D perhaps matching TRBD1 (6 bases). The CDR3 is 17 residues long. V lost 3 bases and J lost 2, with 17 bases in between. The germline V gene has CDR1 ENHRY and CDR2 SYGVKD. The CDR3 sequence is CAISDPTRTGTGNTIYF. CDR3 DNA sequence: TGTGCCATCAGTGATCCAACCAGAACAGGGACTGGAAACACCATATATTTT.

The CDR3 region has the DNA TGTGCCAGCAGTTCCTCGGACAGGGTGGGCTACGAGCAGTACTTC. As protein: CASSSSDRVGYEQYF. The rearrangement joins TRBV28 to TRBJ2-7, with TRBD1 matching 8 bases. The V and J ends lost 4 bases and 3 bases, in that order; junction bases with no gene match: 8. The CDR3 sequence is 15 residues long. The V gene's germline CDR1 is MDHEN and CDR2 SYDVKM.

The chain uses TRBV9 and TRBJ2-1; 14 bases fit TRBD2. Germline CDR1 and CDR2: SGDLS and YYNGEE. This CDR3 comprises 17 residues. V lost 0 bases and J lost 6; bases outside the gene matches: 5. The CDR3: CASSVETSGRVGNEQFF. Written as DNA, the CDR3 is TGTGCCAGCAGCGTAGAGACTAGCGGGAGGGTTGGCAATGAGCAGTTCTTC.

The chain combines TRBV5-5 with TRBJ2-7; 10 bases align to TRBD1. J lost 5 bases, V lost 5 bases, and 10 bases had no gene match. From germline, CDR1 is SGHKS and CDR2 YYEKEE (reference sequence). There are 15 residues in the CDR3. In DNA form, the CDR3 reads TGTGCCAGCAGTTTTGGGACAGGGGCCTTCGACGAGCAGTACTTC. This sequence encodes CASSFGTGAFDEQYF. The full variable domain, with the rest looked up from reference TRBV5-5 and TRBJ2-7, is DAGVTQSPTHLIKTRGQQVTLRCSPISGHKSVSWYQQVLGQGPQFIFQYYEKEERGRGNFPDRFSARQFPNYSSELNVNALLLGDSALYLCASSFGTGAFDEQYFGPGTRLTVT.

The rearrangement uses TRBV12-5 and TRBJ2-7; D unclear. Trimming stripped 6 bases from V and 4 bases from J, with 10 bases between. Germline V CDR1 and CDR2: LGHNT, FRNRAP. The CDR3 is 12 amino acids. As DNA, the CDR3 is TGTGCTAGTGGCCCTCGGGTATACGAGCAGTACTTC. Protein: CASGPRVYEQYF.

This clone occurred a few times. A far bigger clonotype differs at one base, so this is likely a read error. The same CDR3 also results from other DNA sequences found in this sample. In DNA form, the CDR3 reads TGTGCCAGCAGCTTAGGAGGTAGCGGGACTGCAGATACGCAGTATTTT. Translating gives CASSLGGSGTADTQYF. The chain joins TRBV7-8 to TRBJ2-3, with 8 bases fitting TRBD2. Germline CDR1 SGHVS, CDR2 FQNEAQ. The junction had 7 bases not matched to a gene; V was cut back by 1 base and J by 4 bases. CDR3 length: 16 residues.

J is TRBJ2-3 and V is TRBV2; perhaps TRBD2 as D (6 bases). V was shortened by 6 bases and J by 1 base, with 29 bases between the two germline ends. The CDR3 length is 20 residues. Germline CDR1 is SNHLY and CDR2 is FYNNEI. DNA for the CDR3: TGTGCCAGCAGAGGGATTACCTCCCGTTTTGGACTATGGGGCACAGATACGCAGTATTTT. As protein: CASRGITSRFGLWGTDTQYF.

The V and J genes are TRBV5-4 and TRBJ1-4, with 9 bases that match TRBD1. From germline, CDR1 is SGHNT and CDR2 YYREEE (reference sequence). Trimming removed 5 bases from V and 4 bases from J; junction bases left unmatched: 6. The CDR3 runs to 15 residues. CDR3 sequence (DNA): TGTGCCAGCAGTCCCGGGACAGGGATTAATGAAAAACTGTTTTTT. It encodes CASSPGTGINEKLFF.

The DNA of the CDR3 is TGTGCCAGCAGCTCAACAGGGGCCGAGAGTTCACCCCTCCACTTT. This codes for CASSSTGAESSPLHF. V and J are TRBV5-6 and TRBJ1-6, with 7 bases aligning to TRBD1. The length of the CDR3 is 15 residues. V trimming: 3 bases; J trimming: 9 bases; junction bases outside the gene matches: 9. Germline V lookup: CDR1 SGHDT, CDR2 YYEEEE. The full variable domain, in which reference TRBV5-6 and TRBJ1-6 provide the parts outside the CDR3, is DAGVTQSPTHLIKTRGQQVTLRCSPKSGHDTVSWYQQALGQGPQFIFQYYEEEERQRGNFPDRFSGHQFPNYSSELNVNALLLGDSALYLCASSSTGAESSPLHFGNGTRLTVT.

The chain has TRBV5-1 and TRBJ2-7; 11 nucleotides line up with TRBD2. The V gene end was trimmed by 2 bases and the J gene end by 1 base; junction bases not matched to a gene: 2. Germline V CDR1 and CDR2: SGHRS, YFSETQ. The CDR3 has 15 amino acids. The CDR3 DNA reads TGCGCCAGCAGCTTTAGCGGGAGGGGTTCCTACGAGCAGTACTTC. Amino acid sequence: CASSFSGRGSYEQYF.

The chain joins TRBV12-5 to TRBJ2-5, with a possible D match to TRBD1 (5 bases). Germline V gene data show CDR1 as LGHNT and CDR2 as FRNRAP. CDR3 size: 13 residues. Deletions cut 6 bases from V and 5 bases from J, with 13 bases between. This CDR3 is CASGRTGLETQYF. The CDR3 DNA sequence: TGTGCTAGTGGCCGAACAGGTTTGGAGACCCAGTACTTC. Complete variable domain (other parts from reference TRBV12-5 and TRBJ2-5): DARVTQTPRHKVTEMGQEVTMRCQPILGHNTVFWYRQTMMQGLELLAYFRNRAPLDDSGMPKDRFSAEMPDATLATLKIQPSEPRDSAVYFCASGRTGLETQYFGPGTRLLVL.

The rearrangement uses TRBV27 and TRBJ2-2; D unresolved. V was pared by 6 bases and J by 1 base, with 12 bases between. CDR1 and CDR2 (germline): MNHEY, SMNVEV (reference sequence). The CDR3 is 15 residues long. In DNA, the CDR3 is TGTGCCAGCAGCAGTACAGATCTGAACACCGGGGAGCTGTTTTTT. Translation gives CASSSTDLNTGELFF.

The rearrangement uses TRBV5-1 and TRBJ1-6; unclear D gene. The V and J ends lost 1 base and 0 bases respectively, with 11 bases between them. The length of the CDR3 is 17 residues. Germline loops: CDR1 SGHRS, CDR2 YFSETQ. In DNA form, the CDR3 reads TGCGCCAGCAGCTTGTTTACGGGGAGCTCCTATAATTCACCCCTCCACTTT. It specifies CASSLFTGSSYNSPLHF.

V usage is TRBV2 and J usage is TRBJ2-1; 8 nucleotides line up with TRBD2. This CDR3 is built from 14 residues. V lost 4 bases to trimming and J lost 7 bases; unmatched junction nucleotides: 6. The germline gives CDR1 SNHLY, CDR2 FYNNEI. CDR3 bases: TGTGCCAGCAGTGGAGAAGCGGGAGTAAATGAGCAGTTCTTC. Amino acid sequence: CASSGEAGVNEQFF.

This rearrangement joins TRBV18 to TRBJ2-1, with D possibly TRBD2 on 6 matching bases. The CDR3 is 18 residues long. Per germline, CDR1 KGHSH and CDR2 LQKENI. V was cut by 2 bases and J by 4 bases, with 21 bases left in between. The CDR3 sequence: CASSPTAAGTPPYNEQFF. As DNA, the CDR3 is TGTGCCAGCTCACCAACGGCCGCGGGAACCCCCCCTTACAATGAGCAGTTCTTC.

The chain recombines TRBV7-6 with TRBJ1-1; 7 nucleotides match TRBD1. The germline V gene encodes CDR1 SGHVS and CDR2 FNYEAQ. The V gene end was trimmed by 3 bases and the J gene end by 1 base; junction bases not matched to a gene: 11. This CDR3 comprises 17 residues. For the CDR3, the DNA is TGTGCCAGCAGCTTTAATTACCGGGACAGCAAGAACACTGAAGCTTTCTTT. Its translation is CASSFNYRDSKNTEAFF.

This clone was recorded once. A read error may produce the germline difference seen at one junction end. CDR3 amino acids: CASSEVYGRDRDMQYF. The CDR3 DNA follows: TGTGCCAGCAGTGAAGTTTACGGGAGGGACAGAGATATGCAGTATTTT. The chain is built from TRBV6-1 and TRBJ2-3, with a tentative D call TRBD2 (8 bases). The germline gives CDR1 MNHNS, CDR2 SASEGT. The CDR3 has 16 residues.

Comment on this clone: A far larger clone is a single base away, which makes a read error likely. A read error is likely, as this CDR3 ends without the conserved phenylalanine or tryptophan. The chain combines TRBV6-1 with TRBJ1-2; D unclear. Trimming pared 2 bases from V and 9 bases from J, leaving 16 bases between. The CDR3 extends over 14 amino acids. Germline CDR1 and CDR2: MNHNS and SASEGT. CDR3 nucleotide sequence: TGTGCCAGCAGTGAAACGGCAGGTCAGAAACGCTACACCTGC. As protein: CASSETAGQKRYTC.

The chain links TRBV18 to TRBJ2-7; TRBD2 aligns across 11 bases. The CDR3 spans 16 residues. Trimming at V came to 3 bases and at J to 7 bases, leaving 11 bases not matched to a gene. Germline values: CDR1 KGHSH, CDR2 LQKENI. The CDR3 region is CASSPGLAGGRGEQYF. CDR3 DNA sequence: TGTGCCAGCTCACCGGGGTTAGCGGGAGGGCGAGGAGAGCAGTACTTC.

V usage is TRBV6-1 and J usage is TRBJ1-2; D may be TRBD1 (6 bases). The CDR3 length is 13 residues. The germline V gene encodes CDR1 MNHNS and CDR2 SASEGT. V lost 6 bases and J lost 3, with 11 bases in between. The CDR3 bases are TGTGCCAGCAGATGGCCAGGGGACTATGGCTACACCTTC. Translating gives CASRWPGDYGYTF.

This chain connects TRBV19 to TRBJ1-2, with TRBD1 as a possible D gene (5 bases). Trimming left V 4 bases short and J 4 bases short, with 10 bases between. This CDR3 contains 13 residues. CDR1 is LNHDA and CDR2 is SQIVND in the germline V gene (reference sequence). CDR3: CASSTQGLYGYTF. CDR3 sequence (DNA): TGTGCCAGTAGTACCCAGGGACTCTATGGCTACACCTTC. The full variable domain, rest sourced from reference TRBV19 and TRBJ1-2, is DGGITQSPKYLFRKEGQNVTLSCEQNLNHDAMYWYRQDPGQGLRLIYYSQIVNDFQKGDIAEGYSVSREKKESFPLTVTSAQKNPTAFYLCASSTQGLYGYTFGSGTRLTVV.

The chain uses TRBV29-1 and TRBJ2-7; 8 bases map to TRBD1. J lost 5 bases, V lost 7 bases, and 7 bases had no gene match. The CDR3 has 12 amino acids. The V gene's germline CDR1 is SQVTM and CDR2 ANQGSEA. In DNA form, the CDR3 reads TGCAGCGCATCCAAACAGGGGGACGAGCAGTACTTC. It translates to CSASKQGDEQYF.

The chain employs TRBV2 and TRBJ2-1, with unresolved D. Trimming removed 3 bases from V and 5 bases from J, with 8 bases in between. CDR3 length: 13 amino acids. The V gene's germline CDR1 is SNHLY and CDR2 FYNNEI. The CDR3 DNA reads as TGTGCCAGCAGTGATGGCTTTGACAATGAGCAGTTCTTC. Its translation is CASSDGFDNEQFF.